This T cell receptor beta chain appears in the sequencing data of a study of T cell changes during pregnancy in multiple sclerosis. TCRdb's copy holds only in-frame clones and misses some; the assay was immunoSEQ multiplex PCR. The sample has more than 35,000 clones; 85% to 95% are singletons. The V gene lost 7 bases and the J gene lost 4 bases, with 10 bases spanning the gap. CDR1 MNHEY and CDR2 SVGAGI come from the germline V gene. The CDR3 runs 12 residues. The chain carries TRBV6-5 and TRBJ1-2; a weak D match, TRBD1 (6 bases). Source: CD8+ T cells from peripheral blood mononuclear cells, taken in the third trimester of pregnancy. The receptor was isolated from a female donor with multiple sclerosis, enrolled in a pregnancy study. The CDR3 coding sequence is TGTGCCAGCACCGACAGGAGCTATGGCTACACCTTC. This translates into CASTDRSYGYTF.